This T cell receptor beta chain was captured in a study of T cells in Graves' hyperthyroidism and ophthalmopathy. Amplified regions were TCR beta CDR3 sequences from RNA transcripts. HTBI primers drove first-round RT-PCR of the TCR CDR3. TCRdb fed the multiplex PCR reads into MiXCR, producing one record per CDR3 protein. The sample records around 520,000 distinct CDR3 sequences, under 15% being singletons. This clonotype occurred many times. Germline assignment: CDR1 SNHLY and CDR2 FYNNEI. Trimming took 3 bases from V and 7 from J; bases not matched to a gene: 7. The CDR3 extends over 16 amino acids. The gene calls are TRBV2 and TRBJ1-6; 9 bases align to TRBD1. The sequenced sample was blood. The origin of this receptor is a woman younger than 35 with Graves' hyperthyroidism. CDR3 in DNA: TGTGCCAGCAGTGATGTGACAGGGGGTTCAAATTCACCCCTCCACTTT. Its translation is CASSDVTGGSNSPLHF.